A selection of T cell receptor beta chains follows, all from one sample in a study of blood T cell repertoires in COVID-19. Method: immunoSEQ multiplex PCR; TCRdb's copy keeps in-frame clones and lacks some. The sample holds more than 70,000 clones, around nine tenths seen once. The sample was peripheral blood. These receptors originate from a woman aged 50 to 60 in a cohort sampled during active COVID-19. Each CDR3 is given with its conserved first and last residue. The order of the fields is V gene, J gene, clone size, D gene, CDR3 protein, CDR3 DNA. D genes are given only for firm matches. Some rows mark clone size as missing; the rest say once, few, many or name a class of expanded clone.

TRBV10-3	TRBJ2-7	.	.	CAISDRQETYEQYF	TGTGCCATCAGTGATCGACAGGAGACCTACGAGCAGTACTTC
TRBV19	TRBJ1-2	once	TRBD1	CASSKGTGISNYGYTF	TGTGCCAGTAGTAAGGGGACAGGGATATCTAACTATGGCTACACCTTC
TRBV3-1/TRBV3-2	TRBJ1-1	.	.	CASSQLSLGGAFF	TGTGCCAGCAGCCAACTCTCTCTGGGGGGGGCTTTCTTT
TRBV28	TRBJ2-1	.	.	CASSIPLGSGNNEQFF	TGTGCCAGCAGCATTCCCCTCGGGAGTGGAAACAATGAGCAGTTCTTC
TRBV5-6	TRBJ2-3	.	.	CASSLGGVTQYF	TGTGCCAGCAGCTTGGGAGGAGTTACGCAGTATTTT
TRBV9	TRBJ2-1	.	.	CASSRMRGEQFF	TGTGCCAGCAGCCGAATGCGGGGTGAGCAGTTCTTC
TRBV5-1	TRBJ2-5	.	TRBD2	CASSFGEGKTQYF	TGCGCCAGCAGCTTCGGGGAGGGGAAGACCCAGTACTTC
TRBV29-1	TRBJ2-1	.	.	CSVDDQRRKFF	TGCAGCGTTGACGACCAACGGAGAAAGTTCTTC
TRBV7-9	TRBJ1-4	.	.	CASSLMVSSVGGNEKLFF	TGTGCCAGCAGCTTGATGGTCTCCAGCGTCGGGGGTAATGAAAAACTGTTTTTT
TRBV18	TRBJ2-2	.	TRBD2	CASSPLLAGAPGELFF	TGTGCCAGCTCACCATTGTTAGCGGGAGCTCCCGGGGAGCTGTTTTTT
TRBV5-8	TRBJ2-7	.	.	CASRRGPGTDVYEQYF	TGTGCCAGCAGAAGGGGGCCAGGGACTGATGTGTACGAGCAGTACTTC
TRBV11-2	TRBJ2-5	few	TRBD2	CASSLGGGLWTQYF	TGTGCCAGCAGCTTAGGCGGGGGACTTTGGACCCAGTACTTC
TRBV27	TRBJ2-1	.	.	CASSLFRGDSNEQFF	TGTGCCAGCAGTTTATTCAGGGGAGATTCTAATGAGCAGTTCTTC
TRBV9	TRBJ1-2	once	TRBD1	CASSVGTGGKYGYTF	TGTGCCAGCAGCGTAGGGACAGGGGGCAAATATGGCTACACCTTC
TRBV27	TRBJ2-1	.	.	CASSYSGSYNEQFF	TGTGCCAGCAGTTACAGCGGCTCCTACAATGAGCAGTTCTTC
TRBV4-1	TRBJ1-3	once	TRBD1	CASSHPVDRGAGNTIYF	TGCGCCAGCAGCCACCCGGTCGACAGGGGAGCTGGAAACACCATATATTTT
TRBV19	TRBJ2-7	few	TRBD1	CASSLRQGGSYEQYF	TGTGCCAGTAGTCTTCGACAGGGTGGCTCCTACGAGCAGTACTTC
TRBV7-9	TRBJ2-1	few	.	CASSLDYGGIKRDEQFF	TGTGCCAGCAGCTTAGATTACGGCGGAATAAAGCGGGATGAGCAGTTCTTC
TRBV2	TRBJ2-5	.	.	CASSEGRETQYF	TGTGCCAGCAGTGAAGGGAGGGAGACCCAGTACTTC
TRBV3-1/TRBV3-2	TRBJ1-4	.	.	CASSQEGGAGKLFF	TGTGCCAGCAGCCAAGAGGGGGGTGCAGGAAAACTGTTTTTT